A single sample is the source of the 17 T cell receptor delta chains below, sequenced in a study of gamma-delta T cells after stem cell transplantation. TCRdb used CATT to re-call clones from the RT-PCR reads. The data contain 2,000 to 2,500 delta-chain clones, less than 45% of them seen just once; the ten biggest clones take up about 17%. The sample comprised gamma-delta T cells. The receptors were gathered from a human donor. It is not recorded whose cells these are; they may come from a transplant donor.

On this clone itself: It may be a read error: a sequence one base away is much more abundant. This sequence joins TRDV2 and TRDJ1; 7 bases line up with TRDD3. This CDR3 region has 19 residues. Trimming took 2 bases from V and 0 from J; bases not matched to a gene: 17. Per the germline V gene, CDR1 is GEAIGNYY and CDR2 is EKD. The CDR3 bases are TGTGCCTGTGACATACTTACTGGGGAACCCGGCCTTAACACCGATAAACTCATCTTT. Its protein is CACDILTGEPGLNTDKLIF.

Remarks on this clone: A much more abundant neighbour one base away suggests this may be a read error. V is TRDV2 and J is TRDJ1; no firm D call. The germline gives CDR1 GEAIGNYY, CDR2 EKD. The CDR3 consists of 14 residues. Trimming took 3 bases from V and 5 from J, leaving 15 bases between them. The CDR3 reads CACDPVNSVDKLIF. CDR3 DNA sequence: TGTGCCTGTGACCCCGTAAACTCGGTGGATAAACTCATCTTT.

This clone has a single count. A much larger clone lies a single base off, so this may be a read error. The same CDR3 is also encoded by other DNA sequences in this sample. The chain couples TRDV2 to TRDJ1, with TRDD3 matching over 8 bases. Germline loops: CDR1 GEAIGNYY, CDR2 EKD. This CDR3 has 18 amino acids. V shed 3 bases, J shed 0 bases, and the junction held 14 bases outside the gene matches. This chain's CDR3 is CACDPVLRDTPYTDKLIF. In DNA, the CDR3 is TGTGCCTGTGACCCTGTACTGAGGGATACGCCCTACACCGATAAACTCATCTTT.

With regard to this clone: A far larger clone is a single base away, which makes a read error likely. The genes are TRDV2 and TRDJ1; D possibly corresponds to TRDD3 (5 bases). From germline, CDR1 is GEAIGNYY and CDR2 EKD. The CDR3 is 17 amino acids. Trimming took off 1 base at V and 2 bases at J, with 19 bases between the two ends. CDR3 amino acids: CACDTWVPDGGTDKLIF. For the CDR3, the DNA is TGTGCCTGTGACACGTGGGTCCCCGACGGGGGGACCGATAAACTCATCTTT.

The CDR3 DNA reads TGTGCCTGTGACATGGTGGGGGAATGGCCCGATAAACTCATCTTT. Translated, it gives CACDMVGEWPDKLIF. The chain employs TRDV2 and TRDJ1; TRDD3 matches at 7 bases. There are 15 residues in the CDR3. The junction had 8 bases not matched to a gene; V was cut back by 2 bases and J by 3 bases. The V gene's germline CDR1 is GEAIGNYY and CDR2 EKD.

This clone occurred a few times. A much larger clone differs from this one at a single base, so this may be a read error. The chain couples TRDV2 to TRDJ1; D is possibly TRDD3 (6 bases). Trimming pared 0 bases from V and 2 bases from J, leaving 15 bases between. The germline gives CDR1 GEAIGNYY, CDR2 EKD. This CDR3 has 16 amino acids. The CDR3 loop reads CACDTSWGRETDKLIF. CDR3 nucleotides: TGTGCCTGTGACACCAGCTGGGGAAGGGAGACCGATAAACTCATCTTT.

To note about this clone: This may come from a read error, since a much larger clone is one base off. Other nucleotide sequences in the sample specify the same CDR3. This chain links TRDV2 with TRDJ1, with D hard to call. V lost 7 bases to trimming and J lost 0 bases, with 17 bases between them. The CDR3 is 15 amino acids. Germline-derived CDR1 and CDR2 are GEAIGNYY and EKD. CDR3 in DNA: TGTGCCTGCGACGGGCTACTGAAGTACACCGATAAACTCATCTTT. Residues: CACDGLLKYTDKLIF.

In this sample, this clone is large. Other DNA sequences of this sample code for an identical CDR3. V and J are TRDV2 and TRDJ1, with 11 nucleotides matching TRDD3. This CDR3 has 18 amino acids. The V gene end was trimmed by 0 bases and the J gene end by 2 bases; junction bases not matched to a gene: 10. The germline V gene has CDR1 GEAIGNYY and CDR2 EKD. The CDR3 DNA follows: TGTGCCTGTGACACCTTGCGTTTCTTGGGGGATACGACCGATAAACTCATCTTT. It yields the protein CACDTLRFLGDTTDKLIF.

In this sample, this clone turned up once. Since a much larger clone is just one base distant, this may be a read error. J is TRDJ1 and V is TRDV2; D is unclear. The CDR3 is 15 residues long. Germline V CDR1 and CDR2: GEAIGNYY, EKD. The CDR3 coding sequence is TGTGCCTGTGACTCCATATCGATGTACACCGATAACCTCATCTTT. This codes for CACDSISMYTDNLIF.

The J gene is TRDJ1, the V gene TRDV2; 9 nucleotides align to TRDD3. The CDR3 sequence is 22 residues long. The trim removed 0 bases at V and 6 bases at J, leaving 28 bases unmatched. From germline, CDR1 is GEAIGNYY and CDR2 EKD. As DNA, the CDR3 is TGTGCCTGTGACACCGTGAGGGGTGTGCTGGGGGATCTCGACCCGTTAGCCTATAAACTCATCTTT. Protein sequence: CACDTVRGVLGDLDPLAYKLIF.

The chain carries TRDV2 and TRDJ1, with 13 bases lining up with TRDD3. Per germline, CDR1 GEAIGNYY and CDR2 EKD. This CDR3 is built from 19 residues. Trimming cost V 1 base and J 1 base; bases outside gene matches: 11. CDR3 coding DNA: TGTGCCTGTGACACTGTGATACTGGGGGATACGACGGTCACCGATAAACTCATCTTT. The encoded protein is CACDTVILGDTTVTDKLIF.

By sample fraction, this clone is large. Other DNA variants within this sample encode the same CDR3. The chain uses TRDV2 and TRDJ3; D call uncertain. Germline loops: CDR1 GEAIGNYY, CDR2 EKD. This CDR3 has 18 residues. The V and J ends lost 0 bases and 2 bases respectively, with 13 bases between them. The CDR3 is CACDTAARGPWDTRQMFF. The CDR3, as DNA: TGTGCCTGTGACACCGCTGCCCGAGGACCCTGGGACACCCGACAGATGTTTTTC.

CDR3 loop: CACDTVSSGGWELIF. The CDR3 coding sequence is TGTGCCTGTGACACCGTATCTTCTGGGGGATGGGAACTCATCTTT. V gene TRDV2 combines with J gene TRDJ1, with 9 positions matching TRDD3. This CDR3 has 15 residues. Germline V gene data show CDR1 as GEAIGNYY and CDR2 as EKD. V shed 0 bases, J shed 9 bases, and the junction held 10 bases outside the gene matches.

The table lists this clone with a count of one. A read error is likely here: a far larger clone is one base away. The sample contains more than one DNA sequence encoding this CDR3. V gene TRDV2 combines with J gene TRDJ1, with D possibly TRDD3 on 5 matching bases. Looked up from germline, CDR1 is GEAIGNYY and CDR2 is EKD. The CDR3 sequence is 14 residues long. V was cut by 0 bases and J by 3 bases, with 10 bases left in between. The CDR3, as DNA: TGTGCCTGTGACACCCTACTGGTATCCGATAAACTCATCTTT. It encodes CACDTLLVSDKLIF.

CDR3 residues: CACDTVGFLGHTDKLIF. The CDR3 DNA reads as TGTGCCTGTGACACCGTCGGATTTCTCGGCCACACCGATAAACTCATCTTT. V and J are TRDV2 and TRDJ1; D ambiguous. The CDR3 spans 17 residues. Trimming shortened V by 0 bases and J by 0 bases, and 16 bases separated the two germline ends. The V gene's germline CDR1 is GEAIGNYY and CDR2 EKD.

There are a few counts of this clone. CDR3 nucleotide sequence: TGTGCCTGTGACGAGGCCGTAACTGACAGCTCCTGGGACACCCGACAGATGTTTTTC. This gives the protein CACDEAVTDSSWDTRQMFF. This sequence joins TRDV2 and TRDJ3; D unclear. CDR3 length: 19 amino acids. Germline CDR1 is GEAIGNYY and CDR2 is EKD. V gave up 3 bases and J gave up 0 bases, with 17 bases separating them.

As concerns this clone: A much larger clone lies one base from this, so it may be a read error. Other DNA variants within this sample encode the same CDR3. J is TRDJ1 and V is TRDV2; the D gene is possibly TRDD3 (6 bases). Germline values: CDR1 GEAIGNYY, CDR2 EKD. The CDR3 has 16 residues. V gave up 0 bases and J gave up 2 bases, with 15 bases separating them. CDR3 sequence reads: CACDTSWGKETDKLIF. CDR3 nucleotide sequence: TGTGCCTGTGACACCAGCTGGGGCAAGGAGACCGATAAACTCATCTTT.